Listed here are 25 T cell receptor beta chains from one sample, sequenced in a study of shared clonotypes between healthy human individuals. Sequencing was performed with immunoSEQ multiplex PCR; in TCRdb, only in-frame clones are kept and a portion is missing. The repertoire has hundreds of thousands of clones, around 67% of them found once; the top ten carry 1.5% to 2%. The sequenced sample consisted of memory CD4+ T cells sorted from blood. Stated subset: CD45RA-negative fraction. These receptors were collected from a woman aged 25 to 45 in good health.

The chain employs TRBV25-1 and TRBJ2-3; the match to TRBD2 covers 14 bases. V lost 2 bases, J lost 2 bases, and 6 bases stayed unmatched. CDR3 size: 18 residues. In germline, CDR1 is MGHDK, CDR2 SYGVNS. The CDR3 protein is CASSEPKGLAGDTDTQYF. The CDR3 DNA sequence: TGTGCCAGCAGTGAACCAAAGGGACTAGCGGGAGACACAGATACGCAGTATTTT.

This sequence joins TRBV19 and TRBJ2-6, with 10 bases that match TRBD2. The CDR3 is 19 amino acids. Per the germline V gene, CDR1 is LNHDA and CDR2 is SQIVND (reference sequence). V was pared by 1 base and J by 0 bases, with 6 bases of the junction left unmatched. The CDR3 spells CASSIGVAGGHSGANVLTF. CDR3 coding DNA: TGTGCCAGTAGTATAGGAGTAGCGGGAGGCCACTCTGGGGCCAACGTCCTGACTTTC.

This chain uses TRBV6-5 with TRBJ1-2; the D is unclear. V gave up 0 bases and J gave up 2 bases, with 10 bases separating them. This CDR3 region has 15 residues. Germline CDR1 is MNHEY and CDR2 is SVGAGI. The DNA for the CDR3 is TGTGCCAGCAGTTACTCGCGAAGTGCAAACTATGGCTACACCTTC. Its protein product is CASSYSRSANYGYTF.

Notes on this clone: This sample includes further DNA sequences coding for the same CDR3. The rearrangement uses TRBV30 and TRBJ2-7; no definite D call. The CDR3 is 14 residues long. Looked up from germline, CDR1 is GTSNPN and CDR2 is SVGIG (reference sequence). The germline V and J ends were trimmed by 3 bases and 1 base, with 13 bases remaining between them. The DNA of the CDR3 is TGTGCCTGGAGCGGTGGTGGCAGTTCCTACGAGCAGTACTTC. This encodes CAWSGGGSSYEQYF. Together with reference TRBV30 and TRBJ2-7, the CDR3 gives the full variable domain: SQTIHQWPATLVQPVGSPLSLECTVEGTSNPNLYWYRQAAGRGLQLLFYSVGIGQISSEVPQNLSASRPQDRQFILSSKKLLLSDSGFYLCAWSGGGSSYEQYFGPGTRLTVT.

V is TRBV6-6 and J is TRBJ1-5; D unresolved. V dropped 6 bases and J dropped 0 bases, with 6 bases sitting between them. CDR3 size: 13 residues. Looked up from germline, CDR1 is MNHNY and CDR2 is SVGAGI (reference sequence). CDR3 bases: TGTGCCAGCAGCCAGGCTAGCAATCAGCCCCAGCATTTT. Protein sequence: CASSQASNQPQHF.

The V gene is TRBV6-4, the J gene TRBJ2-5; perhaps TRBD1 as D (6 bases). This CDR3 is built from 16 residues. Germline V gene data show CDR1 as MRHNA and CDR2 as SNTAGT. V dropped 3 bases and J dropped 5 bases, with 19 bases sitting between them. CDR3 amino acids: CASSDADRKNGETQYF. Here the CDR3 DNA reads TGTGCCAGCAGTGATGCCGACAGGAAGAACGGCGAGACCCAGTACTTC.

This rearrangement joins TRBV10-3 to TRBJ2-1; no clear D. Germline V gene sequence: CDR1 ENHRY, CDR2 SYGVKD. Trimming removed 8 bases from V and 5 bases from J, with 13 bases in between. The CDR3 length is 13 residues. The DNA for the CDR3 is TGTGCCATCCGAATGGGCGGAAACAATGAGCAGTTCTTC. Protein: CAIRMGGNNEQFF.

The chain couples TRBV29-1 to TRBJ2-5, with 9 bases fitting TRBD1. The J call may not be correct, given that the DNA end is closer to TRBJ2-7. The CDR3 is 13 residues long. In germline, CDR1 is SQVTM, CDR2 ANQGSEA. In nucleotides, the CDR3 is TGCAGTGTACCGGGACAGGGCGCCTACGAGCAGTACTTC. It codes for CSVPGQGAYEQYF.

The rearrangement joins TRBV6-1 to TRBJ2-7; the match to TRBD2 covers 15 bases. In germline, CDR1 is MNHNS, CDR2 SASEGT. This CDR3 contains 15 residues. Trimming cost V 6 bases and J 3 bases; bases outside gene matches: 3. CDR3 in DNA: TGTGCCAGCAGCCGGACTAGCGGGAGGGACTACGAGCAGTACTTC. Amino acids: CASSRTSGRDYEQYF.

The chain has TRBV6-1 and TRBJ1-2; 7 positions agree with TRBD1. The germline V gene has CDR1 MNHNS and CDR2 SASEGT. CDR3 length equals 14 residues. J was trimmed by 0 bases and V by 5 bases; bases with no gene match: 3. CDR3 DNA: TGTGCCAGCAGTTTTACAGGGGCTAACTATGGCTACACCTTC. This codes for CASSFTGANYGYTF.

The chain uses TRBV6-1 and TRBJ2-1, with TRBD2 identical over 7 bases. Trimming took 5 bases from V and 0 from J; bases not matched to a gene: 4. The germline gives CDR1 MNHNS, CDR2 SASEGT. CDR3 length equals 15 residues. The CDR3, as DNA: TGTGCCAGCAGTCCTCGCGGGAGCTCCTACAATGAGCAGTTCTTC. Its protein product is CASSPRGSSYNEQFF.

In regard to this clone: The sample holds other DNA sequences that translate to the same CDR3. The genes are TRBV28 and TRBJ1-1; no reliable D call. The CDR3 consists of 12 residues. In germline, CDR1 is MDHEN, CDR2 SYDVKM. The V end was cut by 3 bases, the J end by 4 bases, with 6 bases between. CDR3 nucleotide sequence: TGTGCCAGCAGTTTTTCCCTCACTGAAGCTTTCTTT. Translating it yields CASSFSLTEAFF.

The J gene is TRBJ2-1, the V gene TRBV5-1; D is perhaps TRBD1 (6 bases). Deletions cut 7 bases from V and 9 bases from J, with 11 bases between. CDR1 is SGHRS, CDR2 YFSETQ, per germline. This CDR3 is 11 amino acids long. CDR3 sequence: CASGGEVEQFF. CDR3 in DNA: TGCGCCAGCGGGGGCGAGGTTGAGCAGTTCTTC.

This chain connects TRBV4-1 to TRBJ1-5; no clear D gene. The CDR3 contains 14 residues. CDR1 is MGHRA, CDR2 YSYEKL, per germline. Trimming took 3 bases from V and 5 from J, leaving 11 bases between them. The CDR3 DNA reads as TGCGCCAGCAGCCACATCGTGATCGATCAGCCCCAGCATTTT. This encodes CASSHIVIDQPQHF.

The chain's CDR3 is CASSAGGGPDTEAFF. The CDR3 DNA reads as TGTGCCAGCAGCGCGGGGGGTGGGCCTGACACTGAAGCTTTCTTT. The V call is TRBV5-4, the J call TRBJ1-1; D perhaps matches TRBD1 (5 bases). Trimming removed 4 bases from V and 3 bases from J, with 16 bases in between. Germline loops: CDR1 SGHNT, CDR2 YYREEE (reference sequence). This CDR3 has 15 residues.

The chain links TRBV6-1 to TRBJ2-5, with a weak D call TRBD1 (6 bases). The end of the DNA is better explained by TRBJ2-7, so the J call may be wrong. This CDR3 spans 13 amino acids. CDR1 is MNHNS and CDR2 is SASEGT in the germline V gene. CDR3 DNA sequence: TGTGCCATCGATCTGACAGGCGCCTACGAGCAGTACTTC. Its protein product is CAIDLTGAYEQYF.

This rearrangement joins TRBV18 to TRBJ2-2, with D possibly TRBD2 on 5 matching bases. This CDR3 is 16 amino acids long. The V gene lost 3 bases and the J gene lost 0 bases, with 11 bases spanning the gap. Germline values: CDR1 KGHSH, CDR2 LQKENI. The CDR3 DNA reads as TGTGCCAGCTCACCTACTAGTTCCCCGAACACCGGGGAGCTGTTTTTT. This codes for CASSPTSSPNTGELFF.

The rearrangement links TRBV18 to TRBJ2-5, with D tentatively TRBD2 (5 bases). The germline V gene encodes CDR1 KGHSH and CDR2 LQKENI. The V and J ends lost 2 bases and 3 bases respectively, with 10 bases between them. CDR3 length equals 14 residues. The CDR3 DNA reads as TGTGCCAGCTCACCATTTGATAGCGAAGAGACCCAGTACTTC. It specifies CASSPFDSEETQYF.

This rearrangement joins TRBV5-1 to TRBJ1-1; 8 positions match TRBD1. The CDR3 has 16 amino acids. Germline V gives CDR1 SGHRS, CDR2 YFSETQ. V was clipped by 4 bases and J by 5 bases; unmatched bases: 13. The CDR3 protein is CASSDAPDRVGTEAFF. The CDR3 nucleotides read TGCGCCAGCAGCGACGCCCCGGACAGGGTGGGGACTGAAGCTTTCTTT.

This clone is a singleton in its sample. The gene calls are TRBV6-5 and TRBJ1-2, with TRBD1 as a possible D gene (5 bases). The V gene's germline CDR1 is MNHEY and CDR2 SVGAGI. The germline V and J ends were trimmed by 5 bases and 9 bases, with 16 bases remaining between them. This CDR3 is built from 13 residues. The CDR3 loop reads CASSTRWGSSYTF. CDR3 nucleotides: TGTGCCAGCAGTACTCGATGGGGGTCGAGCTACACCTTC.

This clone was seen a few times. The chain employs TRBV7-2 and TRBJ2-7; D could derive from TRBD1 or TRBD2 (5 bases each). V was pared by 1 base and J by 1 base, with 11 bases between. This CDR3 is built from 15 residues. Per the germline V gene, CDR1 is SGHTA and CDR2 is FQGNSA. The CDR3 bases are TGTGCCAGCAGCTTAGGGGGGACCCCTTCCTACGAGCAGTACTTC. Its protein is CASSLGGTPSYEQYF. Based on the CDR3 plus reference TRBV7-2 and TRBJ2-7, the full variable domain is GAGVSQSPSNKVTEKGKDVELRCDPISGHTALYWYRQSLGQGLEFLIYFQGNSAPDKSGLPSDRFSAERTGGSVSTLTIQRTQQEDSAVYLCASSLGGTPSYEQYFGPGTRLTVT.

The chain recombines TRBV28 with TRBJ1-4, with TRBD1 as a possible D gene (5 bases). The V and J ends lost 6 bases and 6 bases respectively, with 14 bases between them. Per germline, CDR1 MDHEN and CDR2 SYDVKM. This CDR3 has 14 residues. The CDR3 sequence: CASSPPGDDEKLFF. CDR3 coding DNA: TGTGCCAGCAGCCCGCCGGGGGACGATGAAAAACTGTTTTTT.

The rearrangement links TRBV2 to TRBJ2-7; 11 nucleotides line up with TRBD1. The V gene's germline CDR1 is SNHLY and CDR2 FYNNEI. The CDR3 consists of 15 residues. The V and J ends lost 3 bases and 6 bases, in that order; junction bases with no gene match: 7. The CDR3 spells CASSERGQGESEQYF. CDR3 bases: TGTGCCAGCAGTGAGAGGGGACAGGGGGAAAGCGAGCAGTACTTC. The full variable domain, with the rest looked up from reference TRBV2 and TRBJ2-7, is EPEVTQTPSHQVTQMGQEVILRCVPISNHLYFYWYRQILGQKVEFLVSFYNNEISEKSEIFDDQFSVERPDGSNFTLKIRSTKLEDSAMYFCASSERGQGESEQYFGPGTRLTVT.

The CDR3 region is CASSLGLEKGPWYF. The CDR3 nucleotides read TGCGCCAGCAGCTTGGGTCTAGAAAAGGGCCCGTGGTACTTC. J is TRBJ2-7 and V is TRBV5-1, with D uncertain. The CDR3 has 14 residues. The germline V and J ends were trimmed by 0 bases and 12 bases, with 19 bases remaining between them. From germline, CDR1 is SGHRS and CDR2 YFSETQ. The complete variable domain, with remaining parts taken from reference TRBV5-1 and TRBJ2-7, reads KAGVTQTPRYLIKTRGQQVTLSCSPISGHRSVSWYQQTPGQGLQFLFEYFSETQRNKGNFPGRFSGRQFSNSRSEMNVSTLELGDSALYLCASSLGLEKGPWYFGPGTRLTVT.

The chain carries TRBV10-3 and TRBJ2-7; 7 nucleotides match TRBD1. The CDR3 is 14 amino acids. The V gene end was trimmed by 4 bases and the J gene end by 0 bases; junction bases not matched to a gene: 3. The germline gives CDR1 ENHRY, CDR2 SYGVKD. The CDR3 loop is CAISGTGLSYEQYF. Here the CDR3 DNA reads TGTGCCATCAGTGGGACAGGCCTCTCCTACGAGCAGTACTTC.